Listed here are 23 T cell receptor beta chains from one sample, sequenced in a study of shared clonotypes between healthy human individuals. TCRdb's copy holds only in-frame clones and misses some; the assay was immunoSEQ multiplex PCR. The sample has about 1,900,000 clones; about 94% are singletons. CD45RO negativity and positive selection for CCR7 defined naive CD8 cells, a population that excluded terminally differentiated effector memory CD45RA+ cells. Sequenced material: naive CD8+ T cells sorted from blood. The receptor source for this set is a man aged 18 to 29 in good health.

The CDR3 protein is CASSPGLAGEEVYEQYF. DNA of the CDR3: TGTGCCAGCAGCCCGGGACTAGCGGGAGAAGAAGTGTACGAGCAGTACTTC. This chain connects TRBV11-2 to TRBJ2-7; TRBD2 agrees at 14 bases. Germline V gives CDR1 SGHAT, CDR2 FQNNGV. CDR3 length: 17 residues. The trim removed 5 bases at V and 4 bases at J, leaving 10 bases unmatched.

This clone appeared once. V usage is TRBV18 and J usage is TRBJ2-7; TRBD2 is a possible D gene (5 bases). Germline V gene lookup returns CDR1 KGHSH and CDR2 LQKENI. V lost 2 bases and J lost 2, with 13 bases in between. CDR3 size: 15 residues. CDR3 sequence (DNA): TGTGCCAGCTCACCAATGCGGGCGGAGACCTACGAGCAGTACTTC. It yields the protein CASSPMRAETYEQYF.

The rearrangement links TRBV19 to TRBJ1-1; D gene unclear. Trimming removed 8 bases from V and 3 bases from J, with 10 bases in between. This CDR3 is 12 amino acids long. CDR1 LNHDA and CDR2 SQIVND come from the germline V gene (reference sequence). For the CDR3, the DNA is TGTGCCAGTTTAGGCGCCGACACTGAAGCTTTCTTT. Amino acids: CASLGADTEAFF.

The CDR3 region has the DNA TGTGCCAGCAGTGGCAGGGTTGAGGGAAACACTGAAGCTTTCTTT. This translates into CASSGRVEGNTEAFF. The chain joins TRBV28 to TRBJ1-1; D possibly corresponds to TRBD1 (5 bases). V lost 5 bases, J lost 2 bases, and 15 bases lay in between. The CDR3 consists of 15 residues. CDR1 and CDR2 (germline): MDHEN, SYDVKM.

The chain carries TRBV5-1 and TRBJ1-1; D perhaps matches TRBD1 (5 bases). The CDR3 consists of 15 residues. The V gene lost 0 bases and the J gene lost 1 base, with 10 bases spanning the gap. Looked up from germline, CDR1 is SGHRS and CDR2 is YFSETQ. CDR3 region: CASSLDFGGNTEAFF. The CDR3 coding sequence is TGCGCCAGCAGCTTGGACTTTGGGGGGAACACTGAAGCTTTCTTT. The entire variable domain, with the rest obtained from reference TRBV5-1 and TRBJ1-1, is as follows: KAGVTQTPRYLIKTRGQQVTLSCSPISGHRSVSWYQQTPGQGLQFLFEYFSETQRNKGNFPGRFSGRQFSNSRSEMNVSTLELGDSALYLCASSLDFGGNTEAFFGQGTRLTVV.

This clone was counted a single time. This chain links TRBV11-2 with TRBJ2-2; 15 bases are a match to TRBD2. V shed 5 bases and J 5 bases; nucleotides not matched to a gene: 9. The CDR3 is made up of 18 amino acids. Germline V gives CDR1 SGHAT, CDR2 FQNNGV. The CDR3 loop is CASSLGLAGGRGTGELFF. The DNA for the CDR3 is TGTGCCAGCAGCCTGGGACTAGCGGGGGGTAGGGGAACCGGGGAGCTGTTTTTT.

The genes are TRBV19 and TRBJ2-3; D may be TRBD1 (6 bases). Trimming removed 1 base from V and 3 bases from J, with 8 bases in between. The CDR3 runs 14 residues. Germline CDR1 LNHDA, CDR2 SQIVND (reference sequence). The CDR3 sequence: CASSIAGQTDTQYF. The CDR3 coding sequence is TGTGCCAGTAGTATAGCCGGACAGACAGATACGCAGTATTTT.

The chain combines TRBV7-9 with TRBJ2-1; D call uncertain. This CDR3 region has 13 residues. The germline V and J ends were trimmed by 4 bases and 8 bases, with 12 bases remaining between them. Germline V CDR1 and CDR2: SEHNR, FQNEAQ (reference sequence). CDR3 bases: TGTGCCAGCAGCTATCTCGTAATCTATGAGCAGTTCTTC. This sequence encodes CASSYLVIYEQFF. Combining the CDR3 with reference TRBV7-9 and TRBJ2-1 gives the whole variable domain DTGVSQNPRHKITKRGQNVTFRCDPISEHNRLYWYRQTLGQGPEFLTYFQNEAQLEKSRLLSDRFSAERPKGSFSTLEIQRTEQGDSAMYLCASSYLVIYEQFFGPGTRLTVL.

The chain links TRBV5-1 to TRBJ1-1, with TRBD1 identical over 10 bases. Unmatched junction bases numbered 2, after V lost 5 bases and J lost 4 bases. CDR1 and CDR2 from the germline V gene are SGHRS and YFSETQ. This CDR3 is 13 amino acids long. The CDR3 bases are TGCGCCAGCAGTTGGGACAGGGGCACTGAAGCTTTCTTT. Encoded protein: CASSWDRGTEAFF.

The V gene is TRBV28, the J gene TRBJ1-1; 7 bases agree with TRBD1. CDR1 and CDR2 from the germline V gene are MDHEN and SYDVKM. The length of the CDR3 is 17 residues. V was clipped by 1 base and J by 2 bases; unmatched bases: 10. This CDR3 is CASSLSPDREGNTEAFF. The DNA for the CDR3 is TGTGCCAGCAGTTTATCCCCAGACAGGGAAGGAAACACTGAAGCTTTCTTT.

This clone was seen a single time. The V call is TRBV5-4, the J call TRBJ1-1; D gene unclear. Deletions cut 1 base from V and 6 bases from J, with 16 bases between. From germline, CDR1 is SGHNT and CDR2 YYREEE (reference sequence). CDR3 length: 15 amino acids. In DNA form, the CDR3 reads TGTGCCAGCAGCTTGAACGGCAATGAGCTCGCTGAAGCTTTCTTT. This sequence encodes CASSLNGNELAEAFF. The whole variable domain, filled in from reference TRBV5-4 and TRBJ1-1, reads ETGVTQSPTHLIKTRGQQVTLRCSSQSGHNTVSWYQQALGQGPQFIFQYYREEENGRGNFPPRFSGLQFPNYSSELNVNALELDDSALYLCASSLNGNELAEAFFGQGTRLTVV.

The rearrangement joins TRBV4-1 to TRBJ1-2; D not resolved. CDR1 is MGHRA, CDR2 YSYEKL, per germline. V was trimmed by 2 bases and J by 3 bases, leaving 10 bases between them. The CDR3 covers 14 residues. CDR3 loop: CASSQKFRDYGYTF. CDR3 coding DNA: TGCGCCAGCAGCCAAAAATTCCGGGACTATGGCTACACCTTC.

The chain has TRBV6-5 and TRBJ2-7; either TRBD1 or TRBD2 may fit D (5 bases each). Germline CDR1 MNHEY, CDR2 SVGAGI. Trimming shortened V by 6 bases and J by 0 bases, and 12 bases separated the two germline ends. The length of the CDR3 is 14 residues. The CDR3 sequence is CASSPGRSSYEQYF. CDR3 sequence (DNA): TGTGCCAGCAGCCCGGGACGCAGCTCCTACGAGCAGTACTTC.

V is TRBV29-1 and J is TRBJ2-4, with D possibly being TRBD1 or TRBD2 (5 bases each). The CDR3 is 12 residues long. The V gene lost 4 bases and the J gene lost 12 bases, with 16 bases spanning the gap. Germline assignment: CDR1 SQVTM and CDR2 ANQGSEA. In DNA form, the CDR3 reads TGCAGCGTTGGAGGGGTCATGAAAACTCAGTACTTC. It encodes CSVGGVMKTQYF.

This chain links TRBV5-1 with TRBJ2-7; D is unresolved. V lost 1 base and J lost 2, with 7 bases in between. The CDR3 loop spans 13 amino acids. Germline V gene lookup returns CDR1 SGHRS and CDR2 YFSETQ. CDR3 protein: CASSLWSTYEQYF. In DNA form, the CDR3 reads TGCGCCAGCAGCTTGTGGAGTACCTACGAGCAGTACTTC.

The chain joins TRBV4-1 to TRBJ2-2; perhaps TRBD1 as D (5 bases). The CDR3 contains 16 residues. The V end was cut by 0 bases, the J end by 5 bases, with 13 bases between. Per the germline V gene, CDR1 is MGHRA and CDR2 is YSYEKL. The chain's CDR3 is CASSQDPPGMTGELFF. The CDR3, as DNA: TGCGCCAGCAGCCAAGATCCCCCAGGGATGACCGGGGAGCTGTTTTTT.

This chain uses TRBV19 with TRBJ2-4, with D uncertain. CDR3 length equals 17 residues. The germline V gene has CDR1 LNHDA and CDR2 SQIVND (reference sequence). Trimming pared 4 bases from V and 0 bases from J, leaving 16 bases between. The CDR3: CASSRQALGEAKNIQYF. CDR3 DNA sequence: TGTGCCAGTAGTAGGCAGGCCCTTGGGGAAGCCAAAAACATTCAGTACTTC.

The chain employs TRBV9 and TRBJ2-1; no reliable D call. Between the trimmed V and J ends, which lost 2 bases and 4 bases, there was a span of 13 bases. From germline, CDR1 is SGDLS and CDR2 YYNGEE. The CDR3 is 15 residues long. CDR3 bases: TGTGCCAGCAGCGTTTCCGGTACCCTGTACAATGAGCAGTTCTTC. Its protein product is CASSVSGTLYNEQFF.

V usage is TRBV11-1 and J usage is TRBJ2-4; TRBD1 might be the D (5 bases). Trimming removed 1 base at V and 12 bases at J, with 10 bases between. Germline V CDR1 and CDR2: SGHAT, FQDESV (reference sequence). There are 12 residues in the CDR3. The CDR3 loop is CASSLEGRAQYF. CDR3 in DNA: TGTGCCAGCAGCTTAGAGGGCAGGGCTCAGTACTTC.

The V call is TRBV27, the J call TRBJ2-7; D possibly matches TRBD1 or TRBD2 (5 bases each). The CDR3 runs 16 residues. Germline V gene sequence: CDR1 MNHEY, CDR2 SMNVEV (reference sequence). Trimming took off 3 bases at V and 0 bases at J, with 15 bases between the two ends. The CDR3 DNA reads TGTGCCAGCAGTTTCCTTGGGACGGGCTCCTCCTACGAGCAGTACTTC. Translation gives CASSFLGTGSSYEQYF.

The chain combines TRBV6-5 with TRBJ1-2; D is possibly TRBD1 (6 bases). V lost 0 bases, J lost 2 bases, and 13 bases lay in between. The germline V gene encodes CDR1 MNHEY and CDR2 SVGAGI. The CDR3 is made up of 16 amino acids. The CDR3 DNA sequence: TGTGCCAGCAGTTACTCGGTCGGACAGATCAACTATGGCTACACCTTC. This sequence encodes CASSYSVGQINYGYTF.

The chain uses TRBV4-1 and TRBJ1-5, with D possibly TRBD1 on 5 matching bases. Germline CDR1 reads MGHRA; CDR2 reads YSYEKL. The V end was cut by 0 bases, the J end by 4 bases, with 16 bases between. This CDR3 is built from 17 residues. CDR3 amino acids: CASSQEGGYGGNQPQHF. In nucleotides, the CDR3 is TGCGCCAGCAGCCAAGAGGGGGGATATGGTGGGAATCAGCCCCAGCATTTT.

CDR3 loop: CASSLSLAGAPYEQYF. As DNA, the CDR3 is TGTGCCAGCAGCTTAAGTTTAGCGGGGGCACCTTACGAGCAGTACTTC. The V call is TRBV7-9, the J call TRBJ2-7; 9 nucleotides line up with TRBD2. The CDR3 is 16 amino acids. With V trimmed by 2 bases and J by 4 bases, 9 bases remained unmatched. Germline V CDR1 and CDR2: SEHNR, FQNEAQ (reference sequence).